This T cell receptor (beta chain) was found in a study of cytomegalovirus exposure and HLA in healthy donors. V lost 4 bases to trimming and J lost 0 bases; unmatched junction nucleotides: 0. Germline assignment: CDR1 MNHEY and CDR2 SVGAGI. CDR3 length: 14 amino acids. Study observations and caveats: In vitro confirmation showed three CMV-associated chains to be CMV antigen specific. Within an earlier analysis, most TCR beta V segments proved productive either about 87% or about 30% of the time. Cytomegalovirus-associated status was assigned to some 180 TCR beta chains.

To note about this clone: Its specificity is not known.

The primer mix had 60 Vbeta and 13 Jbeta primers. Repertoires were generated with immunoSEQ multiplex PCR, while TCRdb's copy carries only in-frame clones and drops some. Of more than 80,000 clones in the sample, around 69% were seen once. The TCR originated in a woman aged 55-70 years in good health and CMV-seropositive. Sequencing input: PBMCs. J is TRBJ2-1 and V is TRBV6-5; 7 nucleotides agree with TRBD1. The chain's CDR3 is CASSWDSSYNEQFF. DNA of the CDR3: TGTGCCAGCAGTTGGGACAGCTCCTACAATGAGCAGTTCTTC.